This TCR beta chain was observed in a study of T-cell reconstitution after alpha-beta-depleted transplantation in children. The CDR3 has 14 amino acids. CDR1 is SGHTA and CDR2 is FQGNSA in the germline V gene. V was cut by 5 bases and J by 6 bases, with 13 bases left in between. The library targeted TCRbeta and was prepared with unique molecular identifiers. In TCRdb, the PCR reads were re-called with MiXCR into one record per CDR3 protein. In the table there are approximately 20,000 distinct CDR3 sequences, 10% to 15% of which are singletons. This clonotype was observed at least ten times. Antigen specificity is unknown. Notes on the study in general: By one year post-transplant, T-cell counts and diversity largely arose from T cells that were newly produced. Some patients showed high day-60 TCRbeta diversity, which derived from surviving recipient T cells and thymic progenitors.

This chain joins TRBV7-2 and TRBJ2-2, with a weak D call TRBD2 (5 bases). This sequence originates from a female patient aged 2-15 years who had a stem cell transplant for congenital amegakaryocytic thrombocytopenia, so the T cells may come from the graft donor. Here the sequenced sample was PBMCs, mostly from graft donor cells, taken 60 days after TCRalphabeta/CD19-depleted stem cell transplant. The CDR3 is CASSRRTAAGELFF. CDR3 coding DNA: TGTGCCAGCAGCCGAAGGACTGCGGCCGGGGAGCTGTTTTTT.